Listed below are T cell receptor beta chains from one sample, sequenced in a study of shared clonotypes between healthy human individuals. Data came from immunoSEQ multiplex PCR; TCRdb stores just in-frame clones and leaves some out. The sample includes some 1 million clones, 70% to 80% of them seen just once. Sequencing was done on a sample of memory CD4+ T cells sorted from blood. These receptors all stem from a man between 18 and 35 years old in good health. The CDR3 runs from the conserved cysteine through the conserved F or W. A D gene is named only where the DNA matches it firmly. The listing skips clone size in some rows; elsewhere it reads once, few, many or a size class.

clone size	D gene	V gene	J gene	CDR3 DNA	CDR3 protein
NA	NA	TRBV4-1	TRBJ2-7	TGCGCCAGCAGCCAAGATTGGACATCACTAACCTACGAGCAGTACTTC	CASSQDWTSLTYEQYF
many	NA	TRBV28	TRBJ2-7	TGTGCCAGCAGTTTTCCCTACGAGCAGTACTTC	CASSFPYEQYF
NA	TRBD1	TRBV19	TRBJ1-1	TGTGCCAGTAGTATTTTACAGGGGGCGGCTGAAGCTTTCTTT	CASSILQGAAEAFF
few	TRBD1	TRBV30	TRBJ1-5	TGTGCCTGGAGTACAAACAGGGGAACGGATCAGCCCCAGCATTTT	CAWSTNRGTDQPQHF
once	NA	TRBV10-3	TRBJ2-3	TGTGCCATCAGTGAGCGCGGAAGCACAGATACGCAGTATTTT	CAISERGSTDTQYF
NA	TRBD2	TRBV2	TRBJ2-3	TGTGCCAGCAGACTAGCGGGAAGCACAGATACGCAGTATTTT	CASRLAGSTDTQYF
NA	NA	TRBV18	TRBJ1-6	TGTGCCAGCTCACCACCGTTTGATAATTCACCCCTCCACTTT	CASSPPFDNSPLHF
few	NA	TRBV30	TRBJ2-2	TGTGCCTGGAGTGTAGGGGTGGGCACCGGGGAGCTGTTTTTT	CAWSVGVGTGELFF
NA	NA	TRBV19	TRBJ2-2	TGTGCCAGTAGTAACCAACAAACCGGGGAGCTGTTTTTT	CASSNQQTGELFF
once	TRBD1	TRBV7-7	TRBJ2-2	TGTGCTAGCAGCCCCGGGACAGGGGCCGGCACCGGGGAGCTGTTTTTT	CASSPGTGAGTGELFF